The 9 T cell receptor beta chains listed next were all sequenced from one sample in a study of monozygotic twins with cystic fibrosis. Profiling relied on immunoSEQ multiplex PCR, and the TCRdb table lists in-frame clones only, not all of them. This sample carries around 9,500 clones, over 98% of them seen once, and the ten largest clones take over 0.2%. Material for sequencing was blood. The receptors come from a girl aged 2-10 years with cystic fibrosis.

V is TRBV5-5 and J is TRBJ2-3, with a tentative D call TRBD2 (5 bases). V lost 0 bases, J lost 0 bases, and 8 bases lay in between. CDR3 length equals 15 residues. Germline CDR1 reads SGHKS; CDR2 reads YYEKEE (reference sequence). The CDR3 reads CASSLAEGSTDTQYF. Written as DNA, the CDR3 is TGTGCCAGCAGCTTGGCTGAGGGTAGCACAGATACGCAGTATTTT.

The CDR3 spells CASSAGTFGEAFF. CDR3 bases: TGTGCCAGCAGTGCCGGGACATTTGGTGAAGCTTTCTTT. The J gene is TRBJ1-1, the V gene TRBV28; D is perhaps TRBD1 (6 bases). Germline CDR1 MDHEN, CDR2 SYDVKM. This CDR3 spans 13 amino acids. V gave up 5 bases and J gave up 7 bases, with 14 bases separating them.

The gene calls are TRBV7-9 and TRBJ2-7; a weak D match, TRBD2 (6 bases). Per the germline V gene, CDR1 is SEHNR and CDR2 is FQNEAQ (reference sequence). V was shortened by 4 bases and J by 11 bases, with 15 bases between the two germline ends. CDR3 size: 12 residues. CDR3 residues: CASSSGRQGKYF. The CDR3 coding sequence is TGTGCCAGCAGCTCAGGGAGGCAGGGAAAGTACTTC.

The chain is built from TRBV27 and TRBJ1-4; TRBD1 might be the D (5 bases). Between the trimmed V and J ends, which lost 8 bases and 3 bases, there was a span of 19 bases. The CDR3 length is 16 residues. Germline V gives CDR1 MNHEY, CDR2 SMNVEV (reference sequence). The DNA of the CDR3 is TGTGCCAGCTGTAAGGGGCCGTCTCTACCTAATGAAAAACTGTTTTTT. Translated, it gives CASCKGPSLPNEKLFF.

The chain has TRBV30 and TRBJ2-5; D may correspond to TRBD1 or TRBD2 (5 bases each). CDR1 GTSNPN and CDR2 SVGIG come from the germline V gene (reference sequence). V dropped 5 bases and J dropped 3 bases, with 13 bases sitting between them. The CDR3 has 13 amino acids. The CDR3 is CAWGYGGEETQYF. CDR3 DNA: TGTGCCTGGGGCTATGGGGGAGAAGAGACCCAGTACTTC.

The chain couples TRBV15 to TRBJ2-7, with D perhaps TRBD2 (5 bases). Germline loops: CDR1 LNHNV, CDR2 YYDKDF (reference sequence). The CDR3 runs 15 residues. The V and J ends lost 5 bases and 3 bases respectively, with 17 bases between them. The CDR3 reads CATSRGPSTRYEQYF. The CDR3 nucleotides are TGTGCCACCAGCCGAGGGCCCTCTACCCGCTACGAGCAGTACTTC. The full variable domain, completed using reference TRBV15 and TRBJ2-7, is DAMVIQNPRYQVTQFGKPVTLSCSQTLNHNVMYWYQQKSSQAPKLLFHYYDKDFNNEADTPDNFQSRRPNTSFCFLDIRSPGLGDTAMYLCATSRGPSTRYEQYFGPGTRLTVT.

V and J are TRBV18 and TRBJ1-3; no firm D call. V lost 4 bases and J lost 1, with 14 bases in between. The CDR3 is 16 amino acids. The germline gives CDR1 KGHSH, CDR2 LQKENI. The CDR3 protein is CASSREGSSSGNTIYF. The CDR3 nucleotides read TGTGCCAGCTCACGAGAGGGCAGTTCGTCTGGAAACACCATATATTTT.

This clone is a singleton in its sample. The chain carries TRBV6-4 and TRBJ2-1; D is perhaps TRBD2 (6 bases). The V end was cut by 5 bases, the J end by 8 bases, with 19 bases between. Germline CDR1 is MRHNA and CDR2 is SNTAGT. This CDR3 spans 15 amino acids. The CDR3 DNA reads TGTGCCAGCAGTCCACAAGGGGACTTCATCCATGAGCAGTTCTTC. This sequence encodes CASSPQGDFIHEQFF.

In this sample, this clone turned up once. The V and J genes are TRBV25-1 and TRBJ2-5, with TRBD1 matching 9 bases. Per the germline V gene, CDR1 is MGHDK and CDR2 is SYGVNS. V lost 4 bases, J lost 2 bases, and 5 bases stayed unmatched. The CDR3 loop spans 15 amino acids. CDR3 sequence: CASSVLGTGQETQYF. In nucleotides, the CDR3 is TGTGCCAGCAGTGTTCTAGGGACAGGGCAAGAGACCCAGTACTTC.